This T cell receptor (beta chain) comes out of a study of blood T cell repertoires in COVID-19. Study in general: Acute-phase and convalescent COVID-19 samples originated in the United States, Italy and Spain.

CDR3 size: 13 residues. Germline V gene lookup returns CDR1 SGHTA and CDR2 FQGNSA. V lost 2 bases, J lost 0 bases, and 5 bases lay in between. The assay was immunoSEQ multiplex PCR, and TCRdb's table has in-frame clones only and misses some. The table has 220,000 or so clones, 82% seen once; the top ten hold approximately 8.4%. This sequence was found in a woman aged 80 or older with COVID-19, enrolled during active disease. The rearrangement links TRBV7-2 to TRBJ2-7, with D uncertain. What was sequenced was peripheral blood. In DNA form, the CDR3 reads TGTGCCAGCAGCTTAACAGACTCCTACGAGCAGTACTTC. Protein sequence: CASSLTDSYEQYF. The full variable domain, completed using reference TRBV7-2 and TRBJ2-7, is GAGVSQSPSNKVTEKGKDVELRCDPISGHTALYWYRQSLGQGLEFLIYFQGNSAPDKSGLPSDRFSAERTGGSVSTLTIQRTQQEDSAVYLCASSLTDSYEQYFGPGTRLTVT.